The following is a T cell receptor (beta chain) sequence with its context. Its specificity is unknown. These data are taken from a study of T cell responses to AZD1222 COVID-19 vaccine. Study observations and caveats: Donors were mostly white British, more females; clonal diversity possibly underestimated. A reported finding is that nearly half of spike-specific TCRs target unmutated variant regions.

The data were produced by immunoSEQ multiplex PCR, yet TCRdb's version contains in-frame clones alone and is incomplete. This sample has 150,000 to 200,000 clones, with approximately 92% found just once. This sequence originates from an adult in good health. Source: peripheral blood, taken on day 0 of AZD1222 vaccination.

The CDR3 sequence is CASSLGRDYGYTF. The CDR3 nucleotides are TGTGCCAGCAGCTTAGGCCGGGACTATGGCTACACCTTC. The chain joins TRBV7-2 to TRBJ1-2; D call uncertain. The CDR3 has 13 residues. Germline V gene lookup returns CDR1 SGHTA and CDR2 FQGNSA. Trimming stripped 1 base from V and 3 bases from J, with 6 bases between.